The 28 T cell receptor beta chains below were found in one sample sequenced in a study of blood T cell repertoires in COVID-19. This table comes from immunoSEQ multiplex PCR, and its TCRdb copy is limited to in-frame clones, with some not included. The sample lists under 200,000 clones, 80% to 90% occurring once. The sequencing input was peripheral blood. All receptors derive from a man in his forties with active or convalescent COVID-19.

The CDR3 DNA sequence: TGTGCCAGCAGTACCGGGTCGACAGTCACTCTTGAAGCTTTCTTT. Amino acids: CASSTGSTVTLEAFF. The chain combines TRBV2 with TRBJ1-1; weak D call: TRBD1 (5 bases). Germline CDR1 reads SNHLY; CDR2 reads FYNNEI. The length of the CDR3 is 15 residues. Trimming pared 5 bases from V and 7 bases from J, leaving 20 bases between.

The rearrangement uses TRBV7-3 and TRBJ2-3; 11 nucleotides line up with TRBD1. CDR1 SGHTA and CDR2 FQGTGA come from the germline V gene. V lost 2 bases to trimming and J lost 3 bases; unmatched junction nucleotides: 10. The CDR3 loop spans 18 amino acids. The chain's CDR3 is CASSLYPGTGGITDTQYF. The CDR3 DNA follows: TGTGCCAGCAGCTTATATCCGGGGACAGGGGGAATTACAGATACGCAGTATTTT.

This clone was recorded only once. V and J are TRBV30 and TRBJ1-1; D remains ambiguous. This CDR3 has 11 amino acids. V was shortened by 0 bases and J by 6 bases, with 5 bases between the two germline ends. Germline-derived CDR1 and CDR2 are GTSNPN and SVGIG (reference sequence). The CDR3: CAWSVQSEAFF. The CDR3 DNA reads as TGTGCCTGGAGTGTACAATCTGAAGCTTTCTTT.

This clone was recorded only once. Here the CDR3 DNA reads TGTGCCAGCAGACGACAGGAGGATTACGAGCAGTACTTC. This encodes CASRRQEDYEQYF. The chain couples TRBV12-3 or TRBV12-4 to TRBJ2-7; a weak D match, TRBD1 (6 bases). The CDR3 covers 13 residues. Trimming left V 6 bases short and J 4 bases short, with 13 bases between.

The DNA for the CDR3 is TGCGCCAGCAACTACGGGAACAATGAGCAGTTCTTC. Encoded protein: CASNYGNNEQFF. The chain couples TRBV5-1 to TRBJ2-1; TRBD2 might be the D (5 bases). This CDR3 is built from 12 residues. Germline CDR1 and CDR2: SGHRS and YFSETQ. V shed 6 bases and J shed 5 bases, with 9 bases lying between them.

The J gene is TRBJ2-5, the V gene TRBV6-5; 10 nucleotides line up with TRBD1. Germline CDR1 is MNHEY and CDR2 is SVGAGI. J lost 4 bases, V lost 2 bases, and 4 bases had no gene match. CDR3 length: 15 amino acids. The CDR3 region has the DNA TGTGCCAGCAGTTACCGCGGACAGGGGGGAGAGACCCAGTACTTC. It translates to CASSYRGQGGETQYF.

V gene TRBV14 combines with J gene TRBJ1-1, with D perhaps matching TRBD1 (6 bases). V was shortened by 4 bases and J by 4 bases, with 19 bases between the two germline ends. This CDR3 contains 16 residues. Germline V gene lookup returns CDR1 SGHDN and CDR2 FVKESK. CDR3 protein: CASSRGRGVGSTEAFF. The DNA of the CDR3 is TGTGCCAGCAGCCGCGGGAGGGGGGTCGGATCCACTGAAGCTTTCTTT.

This clone has more than one count but fewer than ten. The rearrangement links TRBV9 to TRBJ1-2; D is perhaps TRBD1 (6 bases). Germline V gene data show CDR1 as SGDLS and CDR2 as YYNGEE. Trimming took off 1 base at V and 6 bases at J, with 10 bases between the two ends. The CDR3 loop spans 13 amino acids. The CDR3 spells CASSVRTDDGYTF. In nucleotides, the CDR3 is TGTGCCAGCAGCGTACGGACAGACGATGGCTACACCTTC.

The chain uses TRBV19 and TRBJ2-3, with 9 bases that match TRBD2. The CDR3 is 11 residues long. The germline V gene encodes CDR1 LNHDA and CDR2 SQIVND (reference sequence). V was pared by 9 bases and J by 13 bases, with 8 bases of the junction left unmatched. The DNA for the CDR3 is TGTGCCAGCTTAGCGGGGGCCGTCAAGTATTTT. Its translation: CASLAGAVKYF.

The genes are TRBV7-9 and TRBJ1-5, with D uncertain. V lost 5 bases, J lost 3 bases, and 14 bases lay in between. This CDR3 contains 15 residues. Looked up from germline, CDR1 is SEHNR and CDR2 is FQNEAQ (reference sequence). CDR3 nucleotide sequence: TGTGCCAGCAGCGAAGACCGGGAACCCAATCAGCCCCAGCATTTT. Translation gives CASSEDREPNQPQHF.

This clone occurred once. The V gene is TRBV4-2, the J gene TRBJ2-7; D not resolved. This CDR3 has 13 amino acids. Germline CDR1 LGHNA, CDR2 YNFKEQ. Trimming pared 0 bases from V and 2 bases from J, leaving 5 bases between. CDR3 in amino acids: CASSQDSAYEQYF. As DNA, the CDR3 is TGTGCCAGCAGCCAAGATTCAGCCTACGAGCAGTACTTC.

The chain carries TRBV6-5 and TRBJ1-5; TRBD1 might be the D (5 bases). The CDR3 has 15 amino acids. CDR1 and CDR2 from the germline V gene are MNHEY and SVGAGI. The V end lost 5 bases, the J end lost 6 bases, and 17 bases lay between the germline ends. The CDR3 reads CASSLSSGGVQPQHF. Here the CDR3 DNA reads TGTGCCAGCAGTCTCAGCTCAGGAGGGGTTCAGCCCCAGCATTTT.

V usage is TRBV27 and J usage is TRBJ1-1; 9 nucleotides agree with TRBD1. The CDR3 is 13 residues long. Trimming cost V 6 bases and J 5 bases; bases outside gene matches: 4. CDR1 and CDR2 from the germline V gene are MNHEY and SMNVEV (reference sequence). The CDR3 region is CASRSDRGTEAFF. The CDR3 nucleotides read TGTGCCAGCAGATCGGACAGGGGAACTGAAGCTTTCTTT.

The chain is built from TRBV5-8 and TRBJ2-5; D remains unclear. The ends were cut back, 5 bases at V and 5 bases at J, with 7 bases in the middle. Per germline, CDR1 SGHTS and CDR2 YDEGEE. The CDR3 has 11 amino acids. This chain's CDR3 is CASRRRETQYF. Written as DNA, the CDR3 is TGTGCCAGCAGGCGGCGGGAGACCCAGTACTTC. Drawing the rest from reference TRBV5-8 and TRBJ2-5, the complete variable domain is EAGVTQSPTHLIKTRGQQATLRCSPISGHTSVYWYQQALGLGLQFLLWYDEGEERNRGNFPPRFSGRQFPNYSSELNVNALELEDSALYLCASRRRETQYFGPGTRLLVL.

The chain combines TRBV11-2 with TRBJ1-1; D is ambiguous. The V end lost 2 bases, the J end lost 1 base, and 11 bases lay between the germline ends. CDR1 SGHAT and CDR2 FQNNGV come from the germline V gene. The CDR3 is 15 residues long. CDR3 amino acids: CASSLTPGSNTEAFF. CDR3 sequence (DNA): TGTGCCAGCAGCTTAACTCCAGGATCGAACACTGAAGCTTTCTTT.

The V and J genes are TRBV2 and TRBJ2-7; D perhaps matches TRBD2 (6 bases). The CDR3 has 13 residues. Germline CDR1 and CDR2: SNHLY and FYNNEI. Trimming shortened V by 6 bases and J by 0 bases, and 9 bases separated the two germline ends. CDR3 sequence reads: CASRGGDSYEQYF. CDR3 coding DNA: TGTGCCAGCAGGGGGGGAGACTCCTACGAGCAGTACTTC.

The chain joins TRBV6-5 to TRBJ1-2; no clear D. Germline V gene lookup returns CDR1 MNHEY and CDR2 SVGAGI. The CDR3 runs 13 residues. The V end lost 2 bases, the J end lost 6 bases, and 10 bases lay between the germline ends. The CDR3 here is CASSYGQAHGYTF. The CDR3 DNA sequence: TGTGCCAGCAGTTACGGGCAGGCCCATGGCTACACCTTC.

CDR3 sequence reads: CASSLGGRLNTEAFF. The CDR3 nucleotides read TGCGCCAGCAGCTTGGGGGGCAGACTGAACACTGAAGCTTTCTTT. The rearrangement uses TRBV5-1 and TRBJ1-1, with a weak D call TRBD1 (5 bases). This CDR3 spans 15 amino acids. Germline V gene data show CDR1 as SGHRS and CDR2 as YFSETQ. Trimming left V 0 bases short and J 0 bases short, with 9 bases between.

This clone was found once. The chain combines TRBV5-1 with TRBJ2-7, with 10 bases identical to TRBD1. This CDR3 contains 16 residues. The V segment lost 1 base and the J segment 9 bases; nucleotides outside the gene matches: 13. Germline assignment: CDR1 SGHRS and CDR2 YFSETQ. CDR3 DNA: TGCGCCAGCAGCTTGCTGGCGGTGACAGGGGGCCGTGTGCAGTACTTC. As protein: CASSLLAVTGGRVQYF.

The rearrangement joins TRBV4-1 to TRBJ1-4; D is ambiguous. Per germline, CDR1 MGHRA and CDR2 YSYEKL. The CDR3 runs 17 residues. Trimming pared 0 bases from V and 4 bases from J, leaving 15 bases between. The CDR3 loop is CASSQEPVGGGNEKLFF. The CDR3 DNA follows: TGCGCCAGCAGCCAAGAGCCCGTCGGAGGCGGTAATGAAAAACTGTTTTTT.

The genes are TRBV9 and TRBJ1-4; the D is unclear. The germline V gene encodes CDR1 SGDLS and CDR2 YYNGEE. CDR3 length: 15 residues. V was cut by 0 bases and J by 4 bases, with 10 bases left in between. The CDR3 protein is CASSVGSVVNEKLFF. The CDR3 DNA sequence: TGTGCCAGCAGCGTAGGGTCCGTAGTTAATGAAAAACTGTTTTTT.

In this sample, this clone turned up once. V is TRBV12-3 or TRBV12-4 and J is TRBJ1-5; a weak D match, TRBD1 (5 bases). The CDR3 consists of 13 residues. V lost 4 bases, J lost 5 bases, and 9 bases lay in between. This CDR3 reads CASSWGEDQPQHF. CDR3 coding DNA: TGTGCCAGCAGTTGGGGGGAAGATCAGCCCCAGCATTTT.

The rearrangement links TRBV4-2 to TRBJ2-7; D unclear. V was cut by 0 bases and J by 3 bases, with 9 bases left in between. The germline V gene has CDR1 LGHNA and CDR2 YNFKEQ. The CDR3 has 14 amino acids. The CDR3 sequence is CASSQDPGNYEQYF. DNA for the CDR3: TGTGCCAGCAGCCAAGACCCGGGTAACTACGAGCAGTACTTC.

The chain recombines TRBV19 with TRBJ1-5, with TRBD1 as a possible D gene (6 bases). V was shortened by 3 bases and J by 4 bases, with 13 bases between the two germline ends. Germline V gives CDR1 LNHDA, CDR2 SQIVND (reference sequence). The CDR3 has 15 residues. The chain's CDR3 is CASSIGTYSNQPQHF. The CDR3 DNA follows: TGTGCCAGTAGTATCGGGACATACTCTAATCAGCCCCAGCATTTT.

The genes are TRBV20-1 and TRBJ2-1; 12 bases agree with TRBD1. V shed 3 bases, J shed 10 bases, and the junction held 13 bases outside the gene matches. CDR1 is DFQATT and CDR2 is SNEGSKA in the germline V gene (reference sequence). CDR3 length equals 16 residues. Written as DNA, the CDR3 is TGCAGTGCTAGTCTAAGGGGAGGGACAGGGGGCCGAGAGCAGTTCTTC. It codes for CSASLRGGTGGREQFF.

V and J are TRBV30 and TRBJ2-5; D perhaps matches TRBD2 (6 bases). The CDR3 is made up of 11 amino acids. The V end was cut by 5 bases, the J end by 4 bases, with 8 bases between. From germline, CDR1 is GTSNPN and CDR2 SVGIG (reference sequence). Written as DNA, the CDR3 is TGTGCCTGGGGGACTCGAGAGACCCAGTACTTC. Amino acids: CAWGTRETQYF.

This clone came up once. This chain connects TRBV29-1 to TRBJ2-7; tentatively, D is TRBD1 (5 bases). Germline assignment: CDR1 SQVTM and CDR2 ANQGSEA. CDR3 size: 16 residues. The CDR3 reads CTTRHPGCEISYEQYF. As DNA, the CDR3 is TGCACCACCCGACATCCAGGGTGCGAAATTTCCTACGAGCAGTACTTC.

This chain uses TRBV2 with TRBJ2-7; 11 nucleotides line up with TRBD2. From germline, CDR1 is SNHLY and CDR2 FYNNEI. The CDR3 length is 15 residues. J lost 2 bases, V lost 5 bases, and 5 bases had no gene match. The DNA for the CDR3 is TGTGCCAGCAGTCCATTGACTAGCGGGGCCTACGAGCAGTACTTC. Protein sequence: CASSPLTSGAYEQYF.